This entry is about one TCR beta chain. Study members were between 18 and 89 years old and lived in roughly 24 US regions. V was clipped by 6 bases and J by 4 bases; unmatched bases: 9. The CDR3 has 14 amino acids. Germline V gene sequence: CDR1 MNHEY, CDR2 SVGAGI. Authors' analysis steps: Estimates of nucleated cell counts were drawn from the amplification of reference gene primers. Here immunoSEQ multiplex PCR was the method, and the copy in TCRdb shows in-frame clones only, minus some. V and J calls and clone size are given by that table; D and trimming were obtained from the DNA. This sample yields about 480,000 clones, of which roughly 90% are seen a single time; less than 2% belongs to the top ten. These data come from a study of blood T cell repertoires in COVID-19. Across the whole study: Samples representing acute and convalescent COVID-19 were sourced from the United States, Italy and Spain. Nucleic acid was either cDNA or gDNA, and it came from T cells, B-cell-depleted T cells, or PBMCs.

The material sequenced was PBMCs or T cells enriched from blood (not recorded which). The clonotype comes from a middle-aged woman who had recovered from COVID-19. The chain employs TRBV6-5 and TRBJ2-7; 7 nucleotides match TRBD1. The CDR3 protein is CASSGTVKLYEQYF. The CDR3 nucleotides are TGTGCCAGCAGCGGGACAGTTAAATTATACGAGCAGTACTTC.